The rows below give T cell receptor beta chains drawn from one sample of a study of blood T cell repertoires in COVID-19. The protocol was immunoSEQ multiplex PCR, while the TCRdb copy is restricted to in-frame clones and leaves out a portion. In the table there are about 180,000 clones, around 83% of which are singletons. The material sequenced was PBMCs or T cells enriched from blood (not recorded which). The origin of the receptors is a man aged 35-49 years who had recovered from COVID-19. Each CDR3 is given with its conserved first and last residue. D genes are given only for firm matches. Clone size is stated in some rows and not others, as once, few, many or a class when expanded.

TRBJ1-4	NA	TRBV15	NA	TGTGCCACCAGCTTCAGAGAAAAACTGTTTTTT	CATSFREKLFF
TRBJ1-1	NA	TRBV30	NA	TGTGCCTTCCAGGAGGCCATGAACACTGAAGCTTTCTTT	CAFQEAMNTEAFF
TRBJ2-3	NA	TRBV29-1	TRBD1	TGCAGCGCCCAGGGGACAGGGGCCGTGGGAGATACGCAGTATTTT	CSAQGTGAVGDTQYF
TRBJ1-2	once	TRBV28	NA	TGTGCCGAGTCCGCGGGGAATGATGGCTACACCTTC	CAESAGNDGYTF
TRBJ2-2	NA	TRBV10-3	TRBD2	TGTGCCATCAGTGACTATACCGGGGGGAGGAACACCGGGGAGCTGTTTTTT	CAISDYTGGRNTGELFF
TRBJ1-2	NA	TRBV6-5	TRBD1	TGTGCCAGCAGTCCGACAGGGTTCGGCTATGGCTACACCTTC	CASSPTGFGYGYTF
TRBJ2-6	NA	TRBV5-1	NA	TGCGCCACCTCGACGGGGAACTCTGGGGCCAACGTCCTGACTTTC	CATSTGNSGANVLTF
TRBJ2-2	NA	TRBV7-9	TRBD1	TGTGCCAGCAGATGGGGGACAGCGAACACCGGGGAGCTGTTTTTT	CASRWGTANTGELFF
TRBJ2-7	NA	TRBV7-3	NA	TGTGCCAGCAGCCCCGGGGGGCTGGGGGAGCAGTACTTC	CASSPGGLGEQYF
TRBJ1-1	few	TRBV29-1	NA	TGCAGCGCCCGGCGAGGTCCGGAAGACACTGAAGCTTTCTTT	CSARRGPEDTEAFF
TRBJ2-7	NA	TRBV28	NA	TGTGCCAGCAGTTCCCAGACCGGGTCCTCCTACGAGCAGTACTTC	CASSSQTGSSYEQYF
TRBJ1-1	NA	TRBV19	NA	TGTGCCAGTAGTATGGGCGGGGGAGTGAACACTGAAGCTTTCTTT	CASSMGGGVNTEAFF
TRBJ1-1	NA	TRBV29-1	NA	TGCAGCGTTCTCGTTAACACTGAAGCTTTCTTT	CSVLVNTEAFF
TRBJ2-1	NA	TRBV5-6	NA	TGTGCCAGCAGCTCGCGGGTAAGCTCCTACAATGAGCAGTTCTTC	CASSSRVSSYNEQFF
TRBJ2-1	NA	TRBV19	NA	TGTGCCAGTAGTATAGGTACTCCGGGGTACAATGAGCAGTTCTTC	CASSIGTPGYNEQFF
TRBJ2-3	NA	TRBV19	NA	TGTGCCAGTAACCCCAACCCGGGGGATACGCAGTATTTT	CASNPNPGDTQYF
TRBJ1-5	NA	TRBV7-2	NA	TGTGCCAGCAGCTTTGCCAGGGATGGACATCAGCCCCAGCATTTT	CASSFARDGHQPQHF
TRBJ1-1	NA	TRBV30	NA	TGTGCCTGGAGTGTACTCTATGGCGGGAAGACTGAAGCTTTCTTT	CAWSVLYGGKTEAFF
TRBJ2-1	NA	TRBV7-2	NA	TGTGCCAGCAAGGGGATAGCGGCTTCCTACAATGAGCAGTTCTTC	CASKGIAASYNEQFF
TRBJ1-1	NA	TRBV25-1	NA	TGTGCCAGCAGGTACGGGATGAACACTGAAGCTTTCTTT	CASRYGMNTEAFF
TRBJ2-3	NA	TRBV5-6	NA	TGTGCCAGCAGCTTGGCCTTGACGCAGTATTTT	CASSLALTQYF
TRBJ1-1	NA	TRBV14	NA	TGTGCCAGCAGCCAATTCCCCGGGGGGGAAGCTTTCTTT	CASSQFPGGEAFF
TRBJ1-5	once	TRBV5-6	NA	TGTGCCAGCAGCTTGGGCAGGGCTCAGCCCCAGCATTTT	CASSLGRAQPQHF
TRBJ1-6	NA	TRBV4-2	TRBD1	TGTGCCAGCAGCCATCCTTCCGGGACAGTTAATTCACCCCTCCACTTT	CASSHPSGTVNSPLHF
TRBJ1-6	NA	TRBV28	TRBD1	TGTGCCAGCAGTCCCTCGACAGGGGATAATTCACCCCTCCACTTT	CASSPSTGDNSPLHF
TRBJ1-5	NA	TRBV20-1	NA	TGCAGTGCTCCACTTGGAGGGGCCCAGCATTTT	CSAPLGGAQHF
TRBJ2-5	NA	TRBV29-1	NA	TGCAGCGTTGTTTTTTTTGCTGACTCGAATAAAGAGACCCAGTACTTC	CSVVFFADSNKETQYF
TRBJ1-6	NA	TRBV9	TRBD1	TGTGCCAGCAGCGCCGGGGACAGTAATTCACCCCTCCACTTT	CASSAGDSNSPLHF
TRBJ1-1	NA	TRBV7-9	TRBD1	TGTGCCAGCAGGCGCGAAGACCGGGACAGGGGGGAATGGACTGAAGCTTTCTTT	CASRREDRDRGEWTEAFF
TRBJ2-6	NA	TRBV11-2	NA	TGTGCCAGCAGCTTAGGCGGCCTCTCTGGGGCCAACGTCCTGACTTTC	CASSLGGLSGANVLTF
TRBJ2-4	NA	TRBV5-1	TRBD2	TGCGCCAGCAGCTTGAGAGGGCTAGCGGGTGCTAAAAACATTCAGTACTTC	CASSLRGLAGAKNIQYF
TRBJ2-5	NA	TRBV7-9	NA	TGTGCCAGCTTACCGTTAGGAGAGCAGACCCAGTACTTC	CASLPLGEQTQYF
TRBJ1-4	NA	TRBV20-1	TRBD1	TGCAGTGCTAGTGGGCTGACAGGGTTGACTAATGAAAAACTGTTTTTT	CSASGLTGLTNEKLFF
TRBJ1-1	NA	TRBV5-1	TRBD1	TGCGCCAGCAGCTTGAATAGGGGGCAGAACACTGAAGCTTTCTTT	CASSLNRGQNTEAFF
TRBJ2-7	few	TRBV7-9	NA	TGTGCCAGCAGCTTGGATCAGGGCGGCTACGAGCAGTACTTC	CASSLDQGGYEQYF
TRBJ2-3	NA	TRBV9	NA	TGTGCCAGCAGCGTAGGCGGGACTTACACAGATACGCAGTATTTT	CASSVGGTYTDTQYF
TRBJ2-1	NA	TRBV5-1	TRBD1	TGCGCCAGCACTCGGACAGGGGCCTACAATGAGCAGTTCTTC	CASTRTGAYNEQFF
TRBJ2-5	once	TRBV6-5	TRBD2	TGTGCCAGCAGGAGACTAGCGGGAGGAGAGACCCAGTACTTC	CASRRLAGGETQYF
TRBJ2-7	NA	TRBV9	TRBD1	TGTGCCAGCAGCGTAGCACAGGGGGGCGAGCAGTACTTC	CASSVAQGGEQYF
TRBJ2-7	NA	TRBV28	TRBD2	TGTGCCAGCAGCGCCTGGACTAGCGGATCCTCCTACGAGCAGTACTTC	CASSAWTSGSSYEQYF
TRBJ2-3	NA	TRBV28	NA	TGTGCCAGCAGGACCGGGACATTGGCAGATACGCAGTATTTT	CASRTGTLADTQYF
TRBJ1-2	NA	TRBV29-1	NA	TGCAGCGTTCGCGGGGTTAATGGCTACACCTTC	CSVRGVNGYTF
TRBJ1-2	NA	TRBV19	NA	TGTGCCAGTACCCCGAGCGGGCGGCCCGCTAACTATGGCTACACCTTC	CASTPSGRPANYGYTF
TRBJ2-2	NA	TRBV11-3	TRBD1	TGTGCCAGCAGCTCCGACAGGGGACCCACCGGGGAGCTGTTTTTT	CASSSDRGPTGELFF
TRBJ1-1	once	TRBV5-1	NA	TGCGCCAGCAGCTTCACAGGGTCGGGGGCTTTCTTT	CASSFTGSGAFF
TRBJ2-2	once	TRBV30	NA	TGTGCTTACACGACTACGAACACCGGGGAGCTGTTTTTT	CAYTTTNTGELFF
TRBJ1-4	NA	TRBV19	TRBD1	TGTGCCAGTAAGGGGACAGGGGGCACAGGCGATGAAAAACTGTTTTTT	CASKGTGGTGDEKLFF
TRBJ2-7	NA	TRBV7-2	NA	TGTGCCAGCAGCGCCTTTCCCTCGGACGAGCAGTACTTC	CASSAFPSDEQYF
TRBJ1-4	NA	TRBV19	NA	TGTGCCAGTAGTACAGGGGTCGAGAATGAAAAACTGTTTTTT	CASSTGVENEKLFF
TRBJ2-2	once	TRBV6-5	NA	TGTGCCAGCAGTTACTCCAAAACCGGGGAGCTGTTTTTT	CASSYSKTGELFF
TRBJ2-3	NA	TRBV7-2	NA	TGTGCCAGCAGCTTTCTGGGGAGGGATACGCAGTATTTT	CASSFLGRDTQYF
TRBJ2-1	few	TRBV28	TRBD2	TGTGCCAGCAGTTTATTCCTAGCGGGGGGGCCTAATAATGAGCAGTTCTTC	CASSLFLAGGPNNEQFF
TRBJ2-7	NA	TRBV19	NA	TGTGCCAGTAGTATGCAACAGCTACCCCCATACGAGCAGTACTTC	CASSMQQLPPYEQYF
TRBJ2-5	NA	TRBV28	NA	TGTGCCAGCGCCCCTTCCGGAGCAAAGACCCAGTACTTC	CASAPSGAKTQYF
TRBJ1-1	NA	TRBV28	NA	TGTGCCAGCATCGAGGGTGAAGCTTTCTTT	CASIEGEAFF